This T cell receptor beta chain originates from a study of blood T cell repertoires in COVID-19. Profiled with immunoSEQ multiplex PCR; TCRdb holds only in-frame clones, not every one. The sample lists 70,000 to 85,000 clones; 80% to 90% were seen once. This CDR3 is 16 amino acids long. The germline V and J ends were trimmed by 6 bases and 2 bases, with 16 bases remaining between them. Germline-derived CDR1 and CDR2 are SNHLY and FYNNEI. The material sequenced was peripheral blood. This receptor was obtained from a man older than 75 with active or convalescent COVID-19. The V gene is TRBV2, the J gene TRBJ2-2, with D possibly TRBD2 on 5 matching bases. The CDR3, as DNA: TGTGCCAGCAGGGCCCGGACTCTGGGTAACACCGGGGAGCTGTTTTTT. Protein product: CASRARTLGNTGELFF. Together with reference TRBV2 and TRBJ2-2, the CDR3 gives the full variable domain: EPEVTQTPSHQVTQMGQEVILRCVPISNHLYFYWYRQILGQKVEFLVSFYNNEISEKSEIFDDQFSVERPDGSNFTLKIRSTKLEDSAMYFCASRARTLGNTGELFFGEGSRLTVL.